Listed here are 20 T cell receptor beta chains from one sample, sequenced in a study of neurological immune-mediated disorders. Using its own MiXCR run on the 5' RACE reads, TCRdb lists one record per CDR3 protein. The sample records about 66,000 distinct CDR3 sequences, 3.4% being singletons. The specimen was PBMCs. All receptors come from a man aged 35-49 years with multiple sclerosis.

This clonotype was found many times. This rearrangement joins TRBV19 to TRBJ1-2, with TRBD1 matching over 8 bases. The CDR3 covers 15 residues. Trimming removed 4 bases from V and 6 bases from J; junction bases left unmatched: 10. Per the germline V gene, CDR1 is LNHDA and CDR2 is SQIVND (reference sequence). For the CDR3, the DNA is TGTGCCAGTAGTAGCCGGACAGGGAGGGACCATGGCTACACCTTC. As protein: CASSSRTGRDHGYTF.

This clonotype has ten or more counts. The V and J genes are TRBV7-8 and TRBJ2-3; no reliable D call. This CDR3 has 14 residues. CDR1 is SGHVS and CDR2 is FQNEAQ in the germline V gene. V shed 3 bases and J shed 0 bases, with 7 bases lying between them. The CDR3 loop reads CASSFQASTDTQYF. The CDR3 nucleotides read TGTGCCAGCAGCTTTCAAGCTAGCACAGATACGCAGTATTTT.

This clonotype is labeled as medium-sized. The rearrangement uses TRBV5-6 and TRBJ2-1; the D call may be TRBD1 or TRBD2 (5 bases each). The CDR3 length is 16 residues. V shed 3 bases and J shed 3 bases, with 16 bases lying between them. CDR1 is SGHDT, CDR2 YYEEEE, per germline. The CDR3 DNA follows: TGTGCCAGCAGCTCTACCGGGGCCAACCTCTACAATGAGCAGTTCTTC. Encoded protein: CASSSTGANLYNEQFF.

This clonotype was recorded many times. This chain connects TRBV12-3 or TRBV12-4 to TRBJ1-2; TRBD1 agrees at 7 bases. Germline trimming cut 5 bases from V and 4 bases from J; bases unmatched to any gene: 4. The length of the CDR3 is 13 residues. The CDR3 here is CASSRTGFYGYTF. DNA for the CDR3: TGTGCCAGCAGTCGGACAGGATTCTATGGCTACACCTTC.

This clonotype was observed at least ten times. This chain links TRBV24-1 with TRBJ2-6; 8 bases are a match to TRBD1. This CDR3 has 17 residues. Germline trimming cut 2 bases from V and 0 bases from J; bases unmatched to any gene: 2. Germline V gene data show CDR1 as KGHDR and CDR2 as SFDVKD. CDR3 sequence reads: CATSDWGQDSGANVLTF. CDR3 DNA sequence: TGTGCCACCAGTGATTGGGGACAGGACTCTGGGGCCAACGTCCTGACTTTC.

This clonotype was recorded many times. The chain combines TRBV5-1 with TRBJ2-2; 10 positions agree with TRBD2. Per germline, CDR1 SGHRS and CDR2 YFSETQ. This CDR3 has 15 residues. Losses at the gene ends were 3 bases for V and 3 bases for J; bases not matched to a gene: 2. This CDR3 is CASSWTSGYTGELFF. CDR3 DNA sequence: TGCGCCAGCAGCTGGACTAGCGGTTACACCGGGGAGCTGTTTTTT.

This clonotype was seen repeatedly, ten times or more. This chain connects TRBV20-1 to TRBJ2-3, with TRBD2 matching 9 bases. The CDR3 covers 12 residues. In germline, CDR1 is DFQATT, CDR2 SNEGSKA (reference sequence). With 5 bases clipped from V and 10 bases from J, the junction kept 7 bases outside the gene matches. The CDR3 here is CSASRTSAPQYF. For the CDR3, the DNA is TGCAGTGCTTCCCGGACTAGCGCGCCGCAGTATTTT.

This clonotype was recorded many times. The gene calls are TRBV5-1 and TRBJ1-1; D may be TRBD1 (5 bases). Germline V CDR1 and CDR2: SGHRS, YFSETQ. The CDR3 has 14 amino acids. Trimming took 0 bases from V and 5 from J, leaving 11 bases between them. The CDR3 loop reads CASSLAGMSTEAFF. CDR3 nucleotides: TGCGCCAGCAGCTTGGCAGGGATGAGTACTGAAGCTTTCTTT.

This clonotype has at least ten counts. This rearrangement joins TRBV9 to TRBJ2-1, with D possibly matching TRBD1 (5 bases). Trimming stripped 2 bases from V and 8 bases from J, with 17 bases between. Germline assignment: CDR1 SGDLS and CDR2 YYNGEE. The CDR3 loop spans 15 amino acids. The DNA for the CDR3 is TGTGCCAGCAGCGTTTCCAGGGCCCCCGTAGATGAGCAGTTCTTC. Its protein is CASSVSRAPVDEQFF. The full variable domain, in which reference TRBV9 and TRBJ2-1 provide the parts outside the CDR3, is DSGVTQTPKHLITATGQRVTLRCSPRSGDLSVYWYQQSLDQGLQFLIQYYNGEERAKGNILERFSAQQFPDLHSELNLSSLELGDSALYFCASSVSRAPVDEQFFGPGTRLTVL.

This clonotype was counted at least ten times. This chain uses TRBV5-5 with TRBJ2-3; TRBD2 matches at 8 bases. The CDR3 is 15 residues long. V lost 4 bases and J lost 1; bases outside the gene matches: 5. The germline V gene encodes CDR1 SGHKS and CDR2 YYEKEE (reference sequence). The CDR3 here is CASSPGGSGTDTQYF. CDR3 in DNA: TGTGCCAGCAGCCCGGGGGGGAGTGGCACAGATACGCAGTATTTT.

CDR3 sequence (DNA): TGCGCCAGCAGCTTGGATCTGACTAGCGGGGGGACCAGCTACTACGAGCAGTACTTC. Its translation: CASSLDLTSGGTSYYEQYF. This chain joins TRBV5-1 and TRBJ2-7; 13 bases agree with TRBD2. The CDR3 totals 19 residues. CDR1 is SGHRS and CDR2 is YFSETQ in the germline V gene. The trim removed 0 bases at V and 3 bases at J, leaving 12 bases unmatched.

This clonotype was observed many times. The gene calls are TRBV12-3 or TRBV12-4 and TRBJ1-1; weak D call: TRBD1 (5 bases). The V end lost 6 bases, the J end lost 7 bases, and 15 bases lay between the germline ends. This CDR3 comprises 13 residues. CDR3 amino acids: CASSLRQTNEAFF. The CDR3 nucleotides are TGTGCCAGCAGCCTTAGACAGACGAATGAAGCTTTCTTT.

At least ten counts were recorded for this clonotype. The J gene is TRBJ2-1, the V gene TRBV5-1, with TRBD2 matching 10 bases. Trimming cost V 0 bases and J 1 base; bases outside gene matches: 4. The CDR3 runs 17 residues. Germline V gene lookup returns CDR1 SGHRS and CDR2 YFSETQ. CDR3 in DNA: TGCGCCAGCAGCTTGGAGCGGGGGGGCGGGTCCTACAATGAGCAGTTCTTC. Translated: CASSLERGGGSYNEQFF.

Many counts were recorded for this clonotype. This chain connects TRBV28 to TRBJ1-6; tentative D call: TRBD1 (5 bases). V was pared by 5 bases and J by 11 bases, with 19 bases between. This CDR3 has 15 residues. Germline V gene data show CDR1 as MDHEN and CDR2 as SYDVKM. In nucleotides, the CDR3 is TGTGCCAGCAGTCGCGTGGGACGGGGAAGGCCACCCCTCCACTTT. It specifies CASSRVGRGRPPLHF.

This clonotype was counted many times. V is TRBV5-6 and J is TRBJ2-7; possible D gene TRBD1, 5 bases. Germline assignment: CDR1 SGHDT and CDR2 YYEEEE. There are 15 residues in the CDR3. V was trimmed by 4 bases and J by 4 bases, leaving 18 bases between them. The CDR3 DNA reads as TGTGCCAGCAGCGTCGCAGGGATGCCCAAATACGAGCAGTACTTC. Translated: CASSVAGMPKYEQYF.

This clonotype was recorded many times. The chain combines TRBV7-3 with TRBJ1-2, with 7 bases identical to TRBD1. Trimming removed 2 bases from V and 1 base from J; junction bases left unmatched: 4. The CDR3 totals 15 residues. CDR1 and CDR2 from the germline V gene are SGHTA and FQGTGA. The CDR3 reads CASSLRAGGNYGYTF. CDR3 bases: TGTGCCAGCAGCTTACGGGCAGGGGGTAACTATGGCTACACCTTC. Full variable domain (missing parts from reference TRBV7-3 and TRBJ1-2): GAGVSQTPSNKVTEKGKYVELRCDPISGHTALYWYRQSLGQGPEFLIYFQGTGAADDSGLPNDRFFAVRPEGSVSTLKIQRTERGDSAVYLCASSLRAGGNYGYTFGSGTRLTVV.

This clonotype was seen at least ten times. The chain combines TRBV3-1 with TRBJ2-7; D gene unclear. V was trimmed by 8 bases and J by 2 bases, leaving 13 bases between them. Looked up from germline, CDR1 is LGHDT and CDR2 is YNNKEL (reference sequence). The CDR3 loop spans 13 amino acids. The CDR3 protein is CASSEGPAYEQYF. The CDR3 coding sequence is TGTGCCAGCTCGGAAGGACCGGCCTACGAGCAGTACTTC.

Comments on this clonotype: This may be a read error, as it is one base from a much larger clone. DNA of the CDR3: TGTGCCAGCAGCTTGGTTGGGGGGAAAAGCTCTGGGGCCAACGTCCTGACTTTC. It codes for CASSLVGGKSSGANVLTF. V usage is TRBV5-5 and J usage is TRBJ2-6; tentative D call: TRBD2 (6 bases). Germline V gene data show CDR1 as SGHKS and CDR2 as YYEKEE (reference sequence). Trimming shortened V by 0 bases and J by 0 bases, and 13 bases separated the two germline ends. The length of the CDR3 is 18 residues.

This clonotype has at least ten counts. The chain links TRBV5-6 to TRBJ2-3; 8 nucleotides align to TRBD2. Germline V gene data show CDR1 as SGHDT and CDR2 as YYEEEE. This CDR3 has 14 residues. Trimming cost V 6 bases and J 2 bases; bases outside gene matches: 5. This CDR3 reads CASKLGRATDTQYF. In nucleotides, the CDR3 is TGTGCCAGCAAACTCGGGAGGGCCACAGATACGCAGTATTTT. Full variable domain (remainder filled in from reference TRBV5-6 and TRBJ2-3): DAGVTQSPTHLIKTRGQQVTLRCSPKSGHDTVSWYQQALGQGPQFIFQYYEEEERQRGNFPDRFSGHQFPNYSSELNVNALLLGDSALYLCASKLGRATDTQYFGPGTRLTVL.

In its sample, this clonotype was seen a few times. The rearrangement uses TRBV28 and TRBJ2-1; D remains ambiguous. This CDR3 comprises 12 residues. Germline V CDR1 and CDR2: MDHEN, SYDVKM. The CDR3 bases are TGTGACACTGGCAGGCTCTACAATGAGCAGTTCTTC. This translates into CDTGRLYNEQFF.